One sample yielded the 8 T cell receptor beta chains listed below, sequenced in a study of T cells in Graves' hyperthyroidism and ophthalmopathy (dated by TCRdb to the late 2010s). Receptor libraries were prepared by multiplex PCR. Sequencing was carried out with an Illumina HiSeq 2000. Amplification of TCR beta CDR3 regions was carried out from RNA transcripts. A first-round RT-PCR of the TCR CDR3 used the HTBI primer set with the Qiagen OneStep RT-PCR kit. TCRdb reprocessing: public reads trimmed at Q25 with fastp, clones called with MiXCR, in-frame beta chains kept. For every CDR3 protein sequence, its rows merge into one entry that carries the most common genes and DNA. Across this sample there are about 640,000 distinct CDR3 sequences, with less than 45% seen only once. The top ten constitute about 7.2% of the sample. Sequenced material: peripheral blood or thyroid tissue (not recorded which). The source is an adult man with Graves' disease, either hyperthyroidism or ophthalmopathy (not recorded which).

This clonotype occurred many times. V is TRBV7-8 and J is TRBJ1-6; D call uncertain. The CDR3 length is 13 residues. Trimming took 6 bases from V and 7 from J, leaving 10 bases between them. From germline, CDR1 is SGHVS and CDR2 FQNEAQ. The CDR3 nucleotides are TGTGCCAGCAGGAGCAACACGAATTCACCCCTCCACTTT. Translation gives CASRSNTNSPLHF.

This clonotype occurred many times. This chain links TRBV9 with TRBJ2-7; possibly TRBD1 for D (7 bases). With 2 bases removed from V and 6 bases from J, the gap between germline ends came to 21 bases. The CDR3 extends over 16 amino acids. Germline V gene data show CDR1 as SGDLS and CDR2 as YYNGEE. CDR3 loop: CASSVAGGSSRGEQYF. CDR3 DNA: TGTGCCAGCAGCGTTGCAGGGGGGTCGTCACGGGGCGAGCAGTACTTC.

V gene TRBV5-1 combines with J gene TRBJ1-3, with D maybe TRBD1 (5 bases). In germline, CDR1 is SGHRS, CDR2 YFSETQ. The V end lost 4 bases, the J end lost 2 bases, and 13 bases lay between the germline ends. CDR3 size: 15 residues. For the CDR3, the DNA is TGCGCCAGCAGCAAAGGGGCCGCGCCTGGAAACACCATATATTTT. This translates into CASSKGAAPGNTIYF.

Concerning this clonotype: A read error may explain this, as a much larger clone is one base away. The rearrangement uses TRBV2 and TRBJ2-7, with 7 bases fitting TRBD1. Losses at the gene ends were 1 base for V and 4 bases for J; bases not matched to a gene: 7. Germline CDR1 SNHLY, CDR2 FYNNEI. The CDR3 has 15 residues. CDR3 in DNA: TGTGCCAGCAGTGAAGGGGGACAGACGATTTACGAGCAGTACTTC. Residues: CASSEGGQTIYEQYF. Supplemented by reference TRBV2 and TRBJ2-7, the full variable domain reads EPEVTQTPSHQVTQMGQEVILRCVPISNHLYFYWYRQILGQKVEFLVSFYNNEISEKSEIFDDQFSVERPDGSNFTLKIRSTKLEDSAMYFCASSEGGQTIYEQYFGPGTRLTVT.

The chain has TRBV7-8 and TRBJ2-6; D is uncertain. V lost 5 bases, J lost 0 bases, and 11 bases lay in between. Germline assignment: CDR1 SGHVS and CDR2 FQNEAQ. There are 16 residues in the CDR3. The CDR3, as DNA: TGTGCCAGCAGCACCCTGGGGAACTCTGGGGCCAACGTCCTGACTTTC. It yields the protein CASSTLGNSGANVLTF.

This clonotype has a single count. V gene TRBV11-1 combines with J gene TRBJ2-7, with D perhaps matching TRBD1 or TRBD2 (7 bases each). CDR1 and CDR2 (germline): SGHAT, FQDESV (reference sequence). V gave up 6 bases and J gave up 6 bases, with 12 bases separating them. This CDR3 is built from 12 residues. The CDR3: CASRGGGVEQYF. CDR3 DNA sequence: TGTGCCAGCAGGGGAGGGGGCGTCGAGCAGTACTTC.

This clonotype was seen repeatedly, ten times or more. This sequence joins TRBV7-8 and TRBJ1-6; D is unclear. This CDR3 contains 15 residues. V gave up 0 bases and J gave up 9 bases, with 12 bases separating them. The germline gives CDR1 SGHVS, CDR2 FQNEAQ. Here the CDR3 reads CASSLALSSGSPLHF. The CDR3 nucleotides read TGTGCCAGCAGCTTAGCGCTCTCTTCAGGTTCACCCCTCCACTTT.

This clonotype showed up just once. One end of the junction is discordant with germline, which a read error may explain. This chain links TRBV19 with TRBJ2-6, with TRBD1 matching over 8 bases. CDR1 and CDR2 (germline): LNHDA, SQIVND (reference sequence). This CDR3 is built from 14 residues. CDR3 nucleotides: TGTGCCAGTAGTATCCCTACAGGGGGCAACGTCCTGACTTTC. Translated: CASSIPTGGNVLTF.